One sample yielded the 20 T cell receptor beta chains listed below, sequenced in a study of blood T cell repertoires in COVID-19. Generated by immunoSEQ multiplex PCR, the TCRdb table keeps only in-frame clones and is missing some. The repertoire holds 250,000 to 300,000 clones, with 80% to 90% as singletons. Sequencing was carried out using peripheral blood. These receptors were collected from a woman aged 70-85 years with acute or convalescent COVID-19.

The CDR3 nucleotides are TGTGCCAGCAGCGGGCGCGGGACAGGGGTCCTCGAGCAGTACTTC. It yields the protein CASSGRGTGVLEQYF. The chain has TRBV7-8 and TRBJ2-7; 10 positions match TRBD1. The CDR3 length is 15 residues. Germline V gives CDR1 SGHVS, CDR2 FQNEAQ. Unmatched junction bases numbered 10, after V lost 5 bases and J lost 6 bases.

CDR3 bases: TGCGCCAGCAGCACCCTAGCGGGGGGGCGCACAGATACGCAGTATTTT. Amino acid sequence: CASSTLAGGRTDTQYF. V and J are TRBV5-1 and TRBJ2-3; 12 nucleotides agree with TRBD2. Germline V gene sequence: CDR1 SGHRS, CDR2 YFSETQ. The CDR3 is 16 residues long. The J segment lost 1 base and the V segment lost 4 bases, leaving 4 bases of the junction unmatched.

The CDR3 coding sequence is TGCGCCAGCAGACTGACTGGCTACAATGAGCAGTTCTTC. It specifies CASRLTGYNEQFF. V and J are TRBV10-2 and TRBJ2-1; no reliable D call. Germline CDR1 and CDR2: WSHSY and SAAADI. With 6 bases removed from V and 3 bases from J, the gap between germline ends came to 9 bases. The CDR3 consists of 13 residues.

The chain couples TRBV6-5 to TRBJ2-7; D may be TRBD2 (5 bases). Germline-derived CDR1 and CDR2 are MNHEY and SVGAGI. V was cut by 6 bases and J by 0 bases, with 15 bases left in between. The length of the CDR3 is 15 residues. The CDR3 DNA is TGTGCCAGCAGATTAGCGCCGCTCCCCTCCTACGAGCAGTACTTC. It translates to CASRLAPLPSYEQYF.

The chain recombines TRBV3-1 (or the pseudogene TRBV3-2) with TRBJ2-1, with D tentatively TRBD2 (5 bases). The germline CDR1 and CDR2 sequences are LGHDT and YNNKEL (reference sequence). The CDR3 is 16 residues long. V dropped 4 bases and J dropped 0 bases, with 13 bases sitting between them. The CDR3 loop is CASSRPAGVSYNEQFF. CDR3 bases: TGTGCCAGCAGCCGCCCGGCGGGCGTCTCCTACAATGAGCAGTTCTTC.

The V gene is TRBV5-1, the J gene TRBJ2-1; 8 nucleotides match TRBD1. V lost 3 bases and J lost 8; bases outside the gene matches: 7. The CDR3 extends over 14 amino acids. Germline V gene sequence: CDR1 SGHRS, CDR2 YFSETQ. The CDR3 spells CASSSRQGNHEQFF. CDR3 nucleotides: TGCGCCAGCAGCTCCCGACAGGGGAATCATGAGCAGTTCTTC.

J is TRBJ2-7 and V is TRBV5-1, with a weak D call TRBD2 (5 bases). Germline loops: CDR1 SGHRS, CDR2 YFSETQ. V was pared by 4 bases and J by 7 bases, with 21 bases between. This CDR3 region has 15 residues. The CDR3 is CASSAQSGFKEEQYF. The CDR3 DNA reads TGCGCCAGCAGCGCCCAATCGGGGTTCAAGGAAGAGCAGTACTTC.

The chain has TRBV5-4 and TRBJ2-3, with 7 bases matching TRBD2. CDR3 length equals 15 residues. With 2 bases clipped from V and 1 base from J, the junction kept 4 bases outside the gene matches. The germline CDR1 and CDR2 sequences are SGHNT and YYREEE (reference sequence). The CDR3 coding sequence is TGTGCCAGCAGCTTCAGGGAGGGGCGCACAGATACGCAGTATTTT. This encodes CASSFREGRTDTQYF.

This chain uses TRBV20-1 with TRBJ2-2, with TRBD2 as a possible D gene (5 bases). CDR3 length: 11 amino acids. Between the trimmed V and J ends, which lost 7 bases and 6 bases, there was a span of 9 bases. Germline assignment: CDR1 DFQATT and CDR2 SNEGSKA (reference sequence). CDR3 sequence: CSVGVSGELFF. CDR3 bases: TGCAGTGTCGGGGTCTCCGGGGAGCTGTTTTTT.

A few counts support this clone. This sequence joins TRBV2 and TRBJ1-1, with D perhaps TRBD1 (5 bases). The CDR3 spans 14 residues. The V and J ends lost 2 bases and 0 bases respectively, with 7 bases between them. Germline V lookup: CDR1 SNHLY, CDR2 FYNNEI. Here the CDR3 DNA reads TGTGCCAGCAGTGAAAGACAGTTGAACACTGAAGCTTTCTTT. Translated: CASSERQLNTEAFF.

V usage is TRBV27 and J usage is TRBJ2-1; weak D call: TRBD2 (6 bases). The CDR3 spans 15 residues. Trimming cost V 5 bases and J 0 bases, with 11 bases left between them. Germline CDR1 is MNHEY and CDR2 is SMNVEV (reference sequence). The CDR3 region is CASSPLGSSYNEQFF. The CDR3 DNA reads TGTGCCAGCAGTCCCCTCGGGAGCTCCTACAATGAGCAGTTCTTC.

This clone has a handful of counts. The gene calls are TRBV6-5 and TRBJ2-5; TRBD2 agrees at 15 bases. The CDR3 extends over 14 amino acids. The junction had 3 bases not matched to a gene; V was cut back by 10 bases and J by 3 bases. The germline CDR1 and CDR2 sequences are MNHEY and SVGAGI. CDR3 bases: TGTGCCATAAGGACTAGCGGGGGGGAAGAGACCCAGTACTTC. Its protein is CAIRTSGGEETQYF.

CDR3 amino acids: CAWGTGRAFF. CDR3 DNA sequence: TGTGCCTGGGGGACAGGGAGGGCTTTCTTT. The rearrangement links TRBV30 to TRBJ1-1; TRBD1 matches 9 bases. The length of the CDR3 is 10 residues. From germline, CDR1 is GTSNPN and CDR2 SVGIG (reference sequence). The junction had 3 bases not matched to a gene; V was cut back by 5 bases and J by 11 bases.

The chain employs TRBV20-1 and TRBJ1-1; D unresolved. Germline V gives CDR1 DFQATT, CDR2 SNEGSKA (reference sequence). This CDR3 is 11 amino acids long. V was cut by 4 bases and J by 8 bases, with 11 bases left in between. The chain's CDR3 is CSAKNRFEAFF. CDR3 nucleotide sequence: TGCAGTGCTAAAAACAGATTCGAAGCTTTCTTT.

DNA for the CDR3: TGTGCCAGCAGCTTTGGGGGCCAGATGAACACTGAAGCTTTCTTT. Translation gives CASSFGGQMNTEAFF. The chain uses TRBV5-6 and TRBJ1-1; D possibly corresponds to TRBD1 (6 bases). The germline V gene has CDR1 SGHDT and CDR2 YYEEEE. Trimming stripped 2 bases from V and 0 bases from J, with 11 bases between. This CDR3 has 15 residues.

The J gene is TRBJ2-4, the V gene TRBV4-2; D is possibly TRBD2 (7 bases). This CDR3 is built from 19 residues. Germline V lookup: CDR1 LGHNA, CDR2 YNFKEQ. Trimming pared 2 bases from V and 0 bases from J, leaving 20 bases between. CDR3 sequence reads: CASSQWVDGGGLAKNIQYF. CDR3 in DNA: TGTGCCAGCAGCCAATGGGTCGATGGGGGGGGCCTAGCCAAAAACATTCAGTACTTC.

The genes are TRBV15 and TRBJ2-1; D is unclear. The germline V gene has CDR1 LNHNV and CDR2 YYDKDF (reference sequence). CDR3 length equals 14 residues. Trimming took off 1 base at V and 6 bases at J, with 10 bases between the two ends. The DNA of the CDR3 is TGTGCCACCAGCAGAGCCAGCAGGCGCAATGAGCAGTTCTTC. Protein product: CATSRASRRNEQFF.

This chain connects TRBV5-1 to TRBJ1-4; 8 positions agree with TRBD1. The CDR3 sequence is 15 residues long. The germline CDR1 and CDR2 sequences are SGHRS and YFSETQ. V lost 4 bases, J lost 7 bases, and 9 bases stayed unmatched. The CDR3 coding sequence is TGCGCCAGCAGCGTGGGGACAGGAGTGGGTGAAAAACTGTTTTTT. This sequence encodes CASSVGTGVGEKLFF.

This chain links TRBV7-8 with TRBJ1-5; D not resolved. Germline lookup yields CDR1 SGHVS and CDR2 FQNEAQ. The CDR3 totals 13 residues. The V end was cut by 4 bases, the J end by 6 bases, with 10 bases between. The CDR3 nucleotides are TGTGCCAGCAGCTCGAGTGATCGTCAGCCCCAGCATTTT. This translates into CASSSSDRQPQHF. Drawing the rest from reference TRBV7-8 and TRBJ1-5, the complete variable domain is GAGVSQSPRYKVAKRGQDVALRCDPISGHVSLFWYQQALGQGPEFLTYFQNEAQLDKSGLPSDRFFAERPEGSVSTLKIQRTQQEDSAVYLCASSSSDRQPQHFGDGTRLSIL.

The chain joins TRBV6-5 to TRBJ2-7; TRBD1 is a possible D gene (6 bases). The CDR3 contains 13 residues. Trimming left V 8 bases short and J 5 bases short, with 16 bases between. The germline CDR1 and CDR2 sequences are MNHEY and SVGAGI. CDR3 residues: CASRIAGADEQYF. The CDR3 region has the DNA TGTGCCAGCCGGATTGCAGGGGCCGACGAGCAGTACTTC.